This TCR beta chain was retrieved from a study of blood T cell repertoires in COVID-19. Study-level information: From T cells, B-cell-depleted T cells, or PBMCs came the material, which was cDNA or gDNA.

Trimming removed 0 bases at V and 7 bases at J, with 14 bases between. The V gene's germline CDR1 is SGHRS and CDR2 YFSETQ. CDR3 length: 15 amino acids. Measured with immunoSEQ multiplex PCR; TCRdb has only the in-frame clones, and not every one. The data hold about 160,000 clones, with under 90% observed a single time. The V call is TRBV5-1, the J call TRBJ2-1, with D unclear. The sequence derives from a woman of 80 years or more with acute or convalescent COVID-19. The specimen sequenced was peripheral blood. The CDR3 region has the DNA TGCGCCAGCAGCTTGGACTTTTTTCGGTTGAATGAGCAGTTCTTC. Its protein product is CASSLDFFRLNEQFF. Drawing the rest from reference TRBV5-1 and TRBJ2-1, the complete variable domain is KAGVTQTPRYLIKTRGQQVTLSCSPISGHRSVSWYQQTPGQGLQFLFEYFSETQRNKGNFPGRFSGRQFSNSRSEMNVSTLELGDSALYLCASSLDFFRLNEQFFGPGTRLTVL.